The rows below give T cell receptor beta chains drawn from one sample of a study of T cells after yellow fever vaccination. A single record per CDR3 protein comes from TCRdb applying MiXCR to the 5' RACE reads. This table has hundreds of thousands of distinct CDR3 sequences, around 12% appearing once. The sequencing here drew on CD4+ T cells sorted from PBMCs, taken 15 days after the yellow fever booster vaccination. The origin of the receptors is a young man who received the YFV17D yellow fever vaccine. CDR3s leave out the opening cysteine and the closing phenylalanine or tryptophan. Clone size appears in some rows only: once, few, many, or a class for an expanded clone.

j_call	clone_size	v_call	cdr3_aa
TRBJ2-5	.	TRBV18	ASSPQAGKETQY
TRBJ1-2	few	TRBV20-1	SAARQGSDGYT
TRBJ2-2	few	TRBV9	ASSVRQGATGELF
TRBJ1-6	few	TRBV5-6	ASSGRDRGNSPLH
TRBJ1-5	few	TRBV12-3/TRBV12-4	ASSLEARRQPQH
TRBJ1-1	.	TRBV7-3	ASSSTGGAEAF
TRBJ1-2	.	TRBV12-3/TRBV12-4	ASSLRWVYGYT
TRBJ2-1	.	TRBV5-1	ASSSVSGGANEQF
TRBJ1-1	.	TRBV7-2	ASSLTWRDSEAF
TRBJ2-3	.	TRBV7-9	ASSIDSTDTQY
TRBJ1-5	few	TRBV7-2	ASSLGVVLPQH